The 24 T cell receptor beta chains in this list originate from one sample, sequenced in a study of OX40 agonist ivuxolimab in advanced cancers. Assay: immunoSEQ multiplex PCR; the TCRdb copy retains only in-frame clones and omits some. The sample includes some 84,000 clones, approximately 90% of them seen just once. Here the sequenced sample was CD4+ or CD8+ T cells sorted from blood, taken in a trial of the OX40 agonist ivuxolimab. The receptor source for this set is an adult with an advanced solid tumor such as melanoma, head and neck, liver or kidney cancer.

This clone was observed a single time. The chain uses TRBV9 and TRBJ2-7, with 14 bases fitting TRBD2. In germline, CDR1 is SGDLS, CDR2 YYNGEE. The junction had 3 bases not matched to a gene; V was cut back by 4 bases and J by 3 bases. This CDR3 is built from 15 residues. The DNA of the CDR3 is TGTGCCAGCAGCCCGGGACTAGCGGGGGTCTACGAGCAGTACTTC. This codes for CASSPGLAGVYEQYF.

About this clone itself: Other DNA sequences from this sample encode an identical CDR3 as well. Here the CDR3 DNA reads TGTGCCAGCAGCTCCTGGACTGGCACAGATACGCAGTATTTT. This codes for CASSSWTGTDTQYF. The chain couples TRBV11-2 to TRBJ2-3, with TRBD2 as a possible D gene (5 bases). This CDR3 contains 14 residues. CDR1 is SGHAT and CDR2 is FQNNGV in the germline V gene. Deletions cut 4 bases from V and 1 base from J, with 9 bases between.

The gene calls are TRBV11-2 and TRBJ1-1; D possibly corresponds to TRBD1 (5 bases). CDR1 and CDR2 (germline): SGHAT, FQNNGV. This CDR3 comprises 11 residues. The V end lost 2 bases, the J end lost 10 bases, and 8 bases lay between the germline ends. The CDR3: CASSLLRGAFF. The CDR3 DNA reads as TGTGCCAGCAGCTTATTGAGGGGAGCTTTCTTT.

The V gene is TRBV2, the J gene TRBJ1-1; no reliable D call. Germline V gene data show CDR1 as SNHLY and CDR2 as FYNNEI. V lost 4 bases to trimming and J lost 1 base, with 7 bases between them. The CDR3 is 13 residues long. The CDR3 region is CASSVARNTEAFF. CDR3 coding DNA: TGTGCCAGCAGTGTAGCCAGGAACACTGAAGCTTTCTTT.

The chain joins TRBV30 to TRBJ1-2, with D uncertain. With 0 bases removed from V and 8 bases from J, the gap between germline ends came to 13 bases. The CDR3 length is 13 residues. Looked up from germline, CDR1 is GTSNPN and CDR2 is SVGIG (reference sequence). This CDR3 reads CAWSVNGAEGYTF. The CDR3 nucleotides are TGTGCCTGGAGTGTAAACGGCGCGGAGGGCTACACCTTC.

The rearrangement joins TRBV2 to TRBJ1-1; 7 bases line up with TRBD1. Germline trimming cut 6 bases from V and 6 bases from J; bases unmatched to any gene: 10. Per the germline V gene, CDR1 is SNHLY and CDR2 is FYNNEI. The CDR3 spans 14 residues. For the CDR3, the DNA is TGTGCCAGCAGCGGTGACAGGGTCGGCCCTGAAGCTTTCTTT. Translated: CASSGDRVGPEAFF.

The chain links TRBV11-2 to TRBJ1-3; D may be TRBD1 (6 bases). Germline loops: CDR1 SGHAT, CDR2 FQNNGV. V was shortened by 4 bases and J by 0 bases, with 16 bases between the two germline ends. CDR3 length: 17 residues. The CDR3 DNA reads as TGTGCCAGCAGCTCTGGCCCGGGGGCCTTCTCTGGAAACACCATATATTTT. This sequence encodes CASSSGPGAFSGNTIYF.

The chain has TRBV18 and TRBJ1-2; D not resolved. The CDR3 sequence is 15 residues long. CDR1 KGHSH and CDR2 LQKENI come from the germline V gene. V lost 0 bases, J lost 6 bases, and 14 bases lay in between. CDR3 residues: CASSPPSGVGNGYTF. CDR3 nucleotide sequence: TGTGCCAGCTCACCACCGTCTGGAGTAGGCAATGGCTACACCTTC.

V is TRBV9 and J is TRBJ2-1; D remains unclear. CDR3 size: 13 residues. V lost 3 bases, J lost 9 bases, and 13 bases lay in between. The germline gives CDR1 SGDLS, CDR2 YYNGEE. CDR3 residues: CASSDRPLSEQFF. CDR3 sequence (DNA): TGTGCCAGCAGCGACCGGCCCCTTTCTGAGCAGTTCTTC.

The CDR3 loop reads CASSLRIGETQYF. The CDR3 coding sequence is TGCGCCAGCAGCCTGCGGATTGGGGAGACCCAGTACTTC. J is TRBJ2-5 and V is TRBV4-1; D not resolved. The CDR3 spans 13 residues. V lost 4 bases and J 5 bases, leaving 11 bases between the germline ends. CDR1 and CDR2 from the germline V gene are MGHRA and YSYEKL.

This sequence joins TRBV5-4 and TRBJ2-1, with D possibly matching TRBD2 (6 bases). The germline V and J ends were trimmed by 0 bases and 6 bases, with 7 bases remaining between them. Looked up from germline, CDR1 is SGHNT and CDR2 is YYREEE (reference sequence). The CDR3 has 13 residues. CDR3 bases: TGTGCCAGCAGCTTGGGCGGGACCAATGAGCAGTTCTTC. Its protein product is CASSLGGTNEQFF.

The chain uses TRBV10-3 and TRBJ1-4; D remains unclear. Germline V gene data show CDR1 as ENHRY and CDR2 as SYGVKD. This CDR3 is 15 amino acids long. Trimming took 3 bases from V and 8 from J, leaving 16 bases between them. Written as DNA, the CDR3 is TGTGCCATCAGTGATTCCGGGGAGATAGGGGAAAAACTGTTTTTT. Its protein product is CAISDSGEIGEKLFF.

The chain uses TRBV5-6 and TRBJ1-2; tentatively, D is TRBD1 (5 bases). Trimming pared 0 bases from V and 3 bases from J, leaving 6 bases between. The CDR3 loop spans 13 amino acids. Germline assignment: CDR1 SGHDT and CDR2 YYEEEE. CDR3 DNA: TGTGCCAGCAGCTTGGGCAGGGACTATGGCTACACCTTC. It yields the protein CASSLGRDYGYTF.

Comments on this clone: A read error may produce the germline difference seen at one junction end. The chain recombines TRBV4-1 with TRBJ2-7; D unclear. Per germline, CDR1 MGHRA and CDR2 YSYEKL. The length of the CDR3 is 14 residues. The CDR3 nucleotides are TGCGCCAGCAGCCAAATAACGGCCTCCCACGAGCAGTACTTC. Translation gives CASSQITASHEQYF.

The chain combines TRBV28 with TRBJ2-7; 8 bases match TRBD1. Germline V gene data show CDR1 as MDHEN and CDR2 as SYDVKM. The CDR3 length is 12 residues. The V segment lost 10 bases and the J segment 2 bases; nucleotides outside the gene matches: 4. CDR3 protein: CATGQGAYEQYF. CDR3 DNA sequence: TGTGCCACAGGACAGGGAGCCTACGAGCAGTACTTC.

In nucleotides, the CDR3 is TGTGCCAGCAGCTTAGATCTAGAGGGCCTGGCTCCTGAAGCTTTCTTT. Translating gives CASSLDLEGLAPEAFF. The chain links TRBV11-2 to TRBJ1-1; D is undetermined. CDR3 length equals 16 residues. The germline gives CDR1 SGHAT, CDR2 FQNNGV. Trimming removed 0 bases at V and 6 bases at J, with 17 bases between.

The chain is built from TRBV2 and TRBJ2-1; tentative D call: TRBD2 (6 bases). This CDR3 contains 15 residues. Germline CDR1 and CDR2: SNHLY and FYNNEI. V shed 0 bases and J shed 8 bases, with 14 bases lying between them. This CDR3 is CASSEALGGAYEQFF. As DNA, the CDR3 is TGTGCCAGCAGTGAAGCATTAGGAGGGGCCTATGAGCAGTTCTTC.

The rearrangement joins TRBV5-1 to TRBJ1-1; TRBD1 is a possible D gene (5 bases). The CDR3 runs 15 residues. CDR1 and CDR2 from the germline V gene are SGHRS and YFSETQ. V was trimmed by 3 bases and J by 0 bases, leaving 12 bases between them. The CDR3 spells CASSYPDNMNTEAFF. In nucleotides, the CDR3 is TGCGCCAGCAGCTACCCGGACAACATGAACACTGAAGCTTTCTTT.

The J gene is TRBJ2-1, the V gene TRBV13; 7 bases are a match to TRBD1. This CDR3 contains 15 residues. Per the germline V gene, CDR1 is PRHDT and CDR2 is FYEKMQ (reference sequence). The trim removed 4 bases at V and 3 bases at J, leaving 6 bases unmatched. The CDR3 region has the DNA TGTGCCAGCAGCTCCACAGGGGTAGGCTACAATGAGCAGTTCTTC. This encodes CASSSTGVGYNEQFF.

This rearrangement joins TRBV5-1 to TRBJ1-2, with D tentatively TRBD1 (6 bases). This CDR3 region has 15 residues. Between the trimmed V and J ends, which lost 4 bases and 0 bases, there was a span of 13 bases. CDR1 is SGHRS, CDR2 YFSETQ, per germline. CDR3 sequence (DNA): TGCGCCAGCAGCCCGTCGGGGGGCCCTAACTATGGCTACACCTTC. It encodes CASSPSGGPNYGYTF.

The CDR3 loop is CASSDGELNYGYTF. CDR3 sequence (DNA): TGTGCCAGCAGTGATGGGGAGTTAAACTATGGCTACACCTTC. The chain links TRBV2 to TRBJ1-2; D gene uncertain. Trimming pared 3 bases from V and 2 bases from J, leaving 10 bases between. CDR3 size: 14 residues. Germline V lookup: CDR1 SNHLY, CDR2 FYNNEI.

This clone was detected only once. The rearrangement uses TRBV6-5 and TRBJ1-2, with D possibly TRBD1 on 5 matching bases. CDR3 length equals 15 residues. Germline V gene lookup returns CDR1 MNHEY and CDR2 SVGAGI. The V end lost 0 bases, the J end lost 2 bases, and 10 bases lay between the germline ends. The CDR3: CASSYSEWTNYGYTF. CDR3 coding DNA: TGTGCCAGCAGTTACTCGGAATGGACAAACTATGGCTACACCTTC.

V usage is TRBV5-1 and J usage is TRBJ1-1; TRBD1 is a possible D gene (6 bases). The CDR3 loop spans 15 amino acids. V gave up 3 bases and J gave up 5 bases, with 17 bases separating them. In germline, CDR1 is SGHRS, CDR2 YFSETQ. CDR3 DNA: TGCGCCAGCAGCTGGAGGGGGGCCGGGGGAACTGAAGCTTTCTTT. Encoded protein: CASSWRGAGGTEAFF. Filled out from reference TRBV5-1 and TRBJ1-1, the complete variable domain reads KAGVTQTPRYLIKTRGQQVTLSCSPISGHRSVSWYQQTPGQGLQFLFEYFSETQRNKGNFPGRFSGRQFSNSRSEMNVSTLELGDSALYLCASSWRGAGGTEAFFGQGTRLTVV.

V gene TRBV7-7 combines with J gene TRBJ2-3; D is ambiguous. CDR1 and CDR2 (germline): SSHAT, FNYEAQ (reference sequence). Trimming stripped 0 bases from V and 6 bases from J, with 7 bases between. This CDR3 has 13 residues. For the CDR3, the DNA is TGTGCCAGCAGCTTAGCCCCAGCGGATACGCAGTATTTT. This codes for CASSLAPADTQYF.